This is a list of T cell receptor beta chains from one sample in a study of T cells in Graves' hyperthyroidism and ophthalmopathy. Each CDR3 protein gets one entry after TCRdb re-called the multiplex PCR reads with MiXCR. The table includes 400,000 to 550,000 distinct CDR3 sequences, around 22% detected once. The sequencing input was blood. These receptors all come from a woman under 40 with Graves' ophthalmopathy. Each CDR3 is given with its conserved first and last residue. The D gene is left open where the match is weak. Size values are once, few and many counts, or a class for expanded clones, and some rows have none.

.	TRBV25-1	many	TRBJ1-1	CASNGGGGTEAFF	TGTGCCAGCAACGGGGGGGGTGGCACTGAAGCTTTCTTT
.	TRBV11-2	few	TRBJ2-2	CASSLIGGGRTGELFF	TGTGCCAGCAGCTTAATCGGAGGGGGGCGCACCGGGGAGCTGTTTTTT
.	TRBV6-1	.	TRBJ1-1	CASATGWAEAFF	TGTGCCAGCGCTACAGGGTGGGCTGAAGCTTTCTTT
.	TRBV12-3/TRBV12-4	many	TRBJ1-2	CASSLDTSIYGYTF	TGTGCCAGCAGTTTAGACACCAGTATCTATGGCTACACCTTC
.	TRBV29-1	.	TRBJ1-1	CSVDSGWTEAFF	TGCAGCGTTGACAGTGGGTGGACTGAAGCTTTCTTT
TRBD1	TRBV12-3/TRBV12-4	.	TRBJ2-7	CASRSTGGKAYEQYF	TGTGCCAGCAGATCAACAGGGGGTAAAGCCTACGAGCAGTACTTC
.	TRBV13	many	TRBJ2-7	CASSLGTLEQYF	TGTGCCAGCAGCTTAGGGACATTGGAGCAGTACTTC
.	TRBV6-5	.	TRBJ1-2	CASSYSLLQGYTF	TGTGCCAGCAGTTACTCCCTTTTGCAAGGCTACACCTTC
.	TRBV5-5	few	TRBJ1-1	CASSFMGEGSTEAFF	TGTGCCAGCAGCTTTATGGGGGAGGGGAGCACTGAAGCTTTCTTT
.	TRBV11-1	many	TRBJ1-2	CASSSSAGSHYGYTF	TGTGCCAGCAGTTCATCTGCCGGGAGCCACTATGGCTACACCTTC
.	TRBV6-5	.	TRBJ1-2	CASSYASKTVYGYTF	TGTGCCAGCAGTTACGCCAGCAAAACAGTCTATGGCTACACCTTC
TRBD1	TRBV20-1	many	TRBJ2-7	CSAPKRQGGYEQYF	TGCAGTGCACCAAAAAGACAGGGTGGCTACGAGCAGTACTTC
TRBD1	TRBV20-1	many	TRBJ1-1	CSAWDRVNTEAFF	TGCAGTGCTTGGGACAGGGTGAACACTGAAGCTTTCTTT
.	TRBV29-1	many	TRBJ1-2	CSVAPGAGFGYTF	TGCAGCGTCGCACCCGGGGCAGGGTTTGGCTACACCTTC
.	TRBV19	few	TRBJ2-7	CASSRVGSYEQYF	TGTGCCAGTAGTCGTGTCGGCTCCTACGAGCAGTACTTC
TRBD1	TRBV6-5	many	TRBJ1-2	CASSLDRGEGSYGYTF	TGTGCCAGCAGCTTGGACAGGGGTGAAGGAAGCTATGGCTACACCTTC
.	TRBV10-3	many	TRBJ2-6	CAVAAALGFEANVLTF	TGTGCCGTCGCCGCCGCACTAGGATTTGAGGCCAACGTCCTGACTTTC
.	TRBV12-3/TRBV12-4	many	TRBJ1-2	CASSLGELYGYTF	TGTGCCAGCAGTTTAGGGGAGCTCTATGGCTACACCTTC
.	TRBV12-3/TRBV12-4	few	TRBJ1-5	CAISQGGSNQPQHF	TGTGCCATCTCACAGGGAGGAAGCAATCAGCCCCAGCATTTT
.	TRBV11-2	.	TRBJ2-7	CASSRKKPGEQYF	TGTGCCAGCAGCCGAAAGAAGCCCGGCGAGCAGTACTTC
TRBD2	TRBV11-3	many	TRBJ2-5	CASSLVSSGVQETQYF	TGTGCCAGCAGCTTAGTTTCCAGCGGGGTACAAGAGACCCAGTACTTC
TRBD1	TRBV27	many	TRBJ1-2	CASSPGQFNYGYTF	TGTGCCAGCAGTCCGGGACAGTTTAACTATGGCTACACCTTC
.	TRBV20-1	.	TRBJ2-7	CSARLLIDEQYF	TGCAGTGCTAGACTCCTAATAGACGAGCAGTACTTC
.	TRBV29-1	many	TRBJ1-2	CSVGRQENYGYTF	TGCAGCGTTGGTCGACAGGAAAACTATGGCTACACCTTC
.	TRBV7-9	.	TRBJ1-1	CASSLSRNEAFF	TGTGCCAGCAGCTTAAGCAGGAATGAAGCTTTCTTT
.	TRBV20-1	many	TRBJ1-1	CSANPGDTEAFF	TGCAGTGCTAACCCGGGGGACACTGAAGCTTTCTTT
.	TRBV5-1	.	TRBJ1-1	CASTLGDNIRTEAFF	TGCGCCAGCACCCTTGGGGATAACATAAGGACTGAAGCTTTCTTT
.	TRBV6-5	many	TRBJ1-3	CASSYSSRNTIYF	TGTGCCAGCAGTTACTCAAGTAGAAACACCATATATTTT
.	TRBV19	few	TRBJ1-2	CASWTVYGYTF	TGTGCCAGTTGGACAGTCTATGGCTACACCTTC
.	TRBV19	.	TRBJ2-6	CASSRGWVSGANVLTF	TGTGCCAGTTCGCGGGGTTGGGTCTCGGGGGCCAACGTCCTGACTTTC
.	TRBV24-1	many	TRBJ1-2	CATSEDKGYYGYTF	TGTGCCACCAGTGAAGACAAAGGATACTATGGCTACACCTTC
.	TRBV19	many	TRBJ2-5	CASSRFLGIRQETQYF	TGTGCCAGTTCCCGTTTTTTAGGGATTCGCCAAGAGACCCAGTACTTC
.	TRBV7-2	many	TRBJ2-5	CASSRSSQETQYF	TGTGCCAGCAGCCGATCCAGCCAAGAGACCCAGTACTTC
.	TRBV28	many	TRBJ1-2	CASSSMGVDYGYTF	TGTGCCAGCAGTTCAATGGGGGTAGACTATGGCTACACCTTC
.	TRBV5-6	many	TRBJ1-2	CASSLNVILMVGGYTF	TGTGCCAGCAGCTTGAACGTAATCTTAATGGTGGGAGGCTACACCTTC
.	TRBV6-5	many	TRBJ1-2	CASRSREGGYTF	TGTGCCAGCAGATCCAGGGAGGGTGGCTACACCTTC
TRBD2	TRBV18	.	TRBJ2-5	CASSPQDSGGIQETQYF	TGTGCCAGCTCACCACAGGACAGCGGGGGGATCCAAGAGACCCAGTACTTC
TRBD1	TRBV20-1	few	TRBJ1-1	CSARGAGTGIVSTEAFF	TGCAGTGCTAGAGGAGCCGGGACAGGGATTGTCAGCACTGAAGCTTTCTTT
.	TRBV6-1	.	TRBJ2-7	CASSDYQGFEQYF	TGTGCCAGCAGTGACTATCAGGGGTTCGAGCAGTACTTC
.	TRBV10-3	few	TRBJ1-1	CAITPGGTEAFF	TGTGCCATCACCCCCGGGGGGACTGAAGCTTTCTTT
TRBD2	TRBV20-1	.	TRBJ2-5	CSALTSGGVKTQYF	TGCAGTGCTCTGACTAGCGGGGGGGTAAAGACCCAGTACTTC
.	TRBV10-3	many	TRBJ2-7	CAISDQGPDEQYF	TGTGCCATCAGTGATCAGGGACCGGACGAGCAGTACTTC
.	TRBV20-1	many	TRBJ1-2	CSARDRPENYGYTF	TGCAGTGCTAGAGATCGACCGGAAAACTATGGCTACACCTTC
.	TRBV7-6	many	TRBJ2-7	CASSLDQVYEQYF	TGTGCCAGCAGCTTAGATCAAGTTTACGAGCAGTACTTC
.	TRBV20-1	many	TRBJ2-5	CSARGPLERTQYF	TGCAGTGCTAGAGGACCCCTCGAAAGGACCCAGTACTTC
.	TRBV11-1	many	TRBJ1-1	CACSDRQTAEAFF	TGTGCCTGCAGCGATCGACAGACAGCTGAAGCTTTCTTT
TRBD1	TRBV2	.	TRBJ1-2	CASSGQEDNYGYTF	TGTGCCAGCAGCGGACAGGAAGATAACTATGGCTACACCTTC
TRBD1	TRBV6-5	.	TRBJ2-7	CASRYDGTGQYEQYF	TGTGCCAGCAGATACGACGGGACAGGGCAATACGAGCAGTACTTC